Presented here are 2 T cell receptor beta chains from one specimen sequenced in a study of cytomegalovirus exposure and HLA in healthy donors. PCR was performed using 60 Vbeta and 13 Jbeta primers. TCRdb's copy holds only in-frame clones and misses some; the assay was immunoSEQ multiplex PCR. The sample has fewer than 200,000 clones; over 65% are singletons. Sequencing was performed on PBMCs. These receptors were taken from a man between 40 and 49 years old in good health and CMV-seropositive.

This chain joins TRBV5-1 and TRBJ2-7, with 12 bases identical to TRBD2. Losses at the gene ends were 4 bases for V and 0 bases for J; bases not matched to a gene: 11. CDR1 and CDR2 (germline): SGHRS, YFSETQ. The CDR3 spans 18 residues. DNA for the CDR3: TGCGCCAGCAGCCCCGATTCTAGCGGGGGGGCCCTCTCCTACGAGCAGTACTTC. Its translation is CASSPDSSGGALSYEQYF.

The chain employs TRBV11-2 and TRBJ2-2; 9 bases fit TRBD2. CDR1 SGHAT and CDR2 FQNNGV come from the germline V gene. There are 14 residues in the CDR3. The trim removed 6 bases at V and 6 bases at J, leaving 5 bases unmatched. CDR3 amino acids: CASRVSGGSGELFF. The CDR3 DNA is TGTGCCAGCAGGGTTAGCGGGGGTTCCGGGGAGCTGTTTTTT.